This T cell receptor (beta chain) is drawn from a study of identical twins. Trimming at V came to 6 bases and at J to 10 bases, leaving 16 bases not matched to a gene. CDR3 length: 16 amino acids. Germline CDR1 and CDR2: MNHEY and SVGEGT. Via MiXCR, TCRdb re-called the 5' RACE reads, giving one row per CDR3 protein. The sample includes roughly 250,000 distinct CDR3 sequences, around 15% of them seen just once. Study-level results: The study reached conclusions through statistical analysis that was cross-sectional, not following the same donors.

This clonotype was seen more than once but under ten times. The antigen remains undetermined. Sequencing was carried out using memory (CD45RO+) T cells sorted from blood. This TCR came from a woman aged 18-35 years in good health. This sequence joins TRBV6-2 or TRBV6-3 and TRBJ2-1; 9 bases match TRBD2. The CDR3 nucleotides are TGTGCCAGCAGGCCCTTTGGGGGCGGGAGGGCCTCCGAGCAGTTCTTC. It codes for CASRPFGGGRASEQFF.